What follows is one TCR beta chain and its context. Trimming removed 6 bases at V and 0 bases at J, with 12 bases between. The CDR3 runs 15 residues. Germline CDR1 reads ENHRY; CDR2 reads SYGVKD. This entry is derived from a study of blood T cell repertoires in COVID-19. Study summary: Sample material is recorded as cDNA or gDNA derived from T cells, B-cell-depleted T cells, or PBMCs.

Recruited during active infection, patients (from Seattle) were subsequently followed longitudinally. In the original analysis: Quantification of nucleated cells was approximated via reference gene primer amplification. Sequenced by immunoSEQ multiplex PCR; TCRdb stores in-frame clones only, minus some. The DNA gave D and trimming, while V, J and clone size come from that table. This sample has more than 300,000 clones, with about 90% found just once. The sequencing sample was made of peripheral blood. This TCR was sampled from a woman in her twenties or thirties with COVID-19, enrolled during active disease. This chain links TRBV10-3 with TRBJ1-3; unclear D gene. The chain's CDR3 is CAIRSRGNSGNTIYF. CDR3 nucleotides: TGTGCCATCAGGTCCCGAGGGAACTCTGGAAACACCATATATTTT.